This T cell receptor (beta chain) was recorded in a study of breast tumors, draining lymph nodes, adjacent tissues. General study points: That most tumor T cells come from lymph nodes remained unproven. Tumor TCR diversity was below lymph nodes but above nontumor tissue. Luminal-like breast cancer showed significantly higher tumor–nontumor repertoire similarity than basal-like. Data fit most tumor T cells coming from lymph node, expanding in tumor.

One entry per CDR3 protein, called by TCRdb with MiXCR from the multiplex PCR reads. The repertoire includes 85,000 to 130,000 distinct CDR3 sequences, 30% of them detected once, and approximately 5% sits in the top ten. Germline assignment: CDR1 LGHDT and CDR2 YNNKEL (reference sequence). The CDR3 extends over 14 amino acids. V gave up 0 bases and J gave up 6 bases; unmatched junction bases: 4. At least ten counts were recorded for this clonotype. No antigen is known for it. Samples came from axillary lymph nodes draining the breast cancer. This TCR was recovered from a female donor with breast cancer. Some clones in this sample may be carry-over from other donors' samples. This sequence joins TRBV3-1 and TRBJ1-2; 7 bases align to TRBD1. Sequenced sample: axillary lymph node tissue. The DNA for the CDR3 is TGTGCCAGCAGCCAAGACCCCGGGACAGATGGCTACACCTTC. The encoded protein is CASSQDPGTDGYTF.